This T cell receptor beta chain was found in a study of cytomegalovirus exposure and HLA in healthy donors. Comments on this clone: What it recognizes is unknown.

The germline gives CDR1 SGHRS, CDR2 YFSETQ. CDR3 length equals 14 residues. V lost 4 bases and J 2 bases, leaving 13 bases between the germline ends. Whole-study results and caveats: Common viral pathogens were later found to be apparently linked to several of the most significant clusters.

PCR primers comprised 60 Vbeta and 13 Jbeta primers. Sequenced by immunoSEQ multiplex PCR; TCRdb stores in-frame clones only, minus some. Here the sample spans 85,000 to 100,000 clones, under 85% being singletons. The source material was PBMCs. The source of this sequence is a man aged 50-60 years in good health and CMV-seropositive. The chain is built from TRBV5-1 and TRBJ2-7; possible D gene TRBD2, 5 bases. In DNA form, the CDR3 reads TGCGCCAGCAGCACCGACTACAAGACCTACGAGCAGTACTTC. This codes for CASSTDYKTYEQYF.